This T cell receptor (beta chain) was recovered during a study of blood T cell repertoires in COVID-19. On the study more broadly: Samples of COVID-19 (acute and convalescent) were obtained from the United States, Italy and Spain. T cells, B-cell-depleted T cells, or PBMCs provided the cDNA or gDNA that served as material.

Original processing methods: Estimation of nucleated cell counts relied on the amplification of reference gene primers. Clones were read by immunoSEQ multiplex PCR, and TCRdb kept only the in-frame ones, dropping some. Clone size and the V and J calls come from that table; the DNA yielded D and trimming. The repertoire holds 95,000 to 150,000 clones, around four fifths seen once, with 9.5% to 13% in the top ten. The material sequenced was peripheral blood. The TCR was taken from a human donor in a cohort sampled during active COVID-19.

This chain's CDR3 is CASRETASNQPQHF. For the CDR3, the DNA is TGTGCCAGCAGAGAGACAGCCAGTAATCAGCCCCAGCATTTT. The V call is TRBV6-5, the J call TRBJ1-5, with D maybe TRBD1 (5 bases). CDR1 is MNHEY, CDR2 SVGAGI, per germline. CDR3 length: 14 residues. V lost 6 bases and J lost 4, with 13 bases in between.